A selection of T cell receptor beta chains follows, all from one sample in a study of blood T cells in healthy people across ages. Each CDR3 protein is one row after TCRdb ran MiXCR on the 5' RACE reads. The repertoire holds over 950,000 distinct CDR3 sequences, with around two fifths as singletons. Material for sequencing was blood. The receptors were gathered from a man between 18 and 35 years old in good health. Both conserved end residues are part of each CDR3. The D gene is left open where the match is weak. A clone size is listed for some rows: how often the clone was seen (once, few, many), or a class if it is expanded.

D gene	V gene	J gene	clone size	CDR3 DNA	CDR3 protein
NA	TRBV6-1	TRBJ2-7	NA	TGTGCCAGCAGTGAAGGGAGGACAGTCCAAGCATTCCCATCCTACGAGCAGTACTTC	CASSEGRTVQAFPSYEQYF
NA	TRBV20-1	TRBJ1-2	few	TGCAGTGCTAGAATAGACAGGCCTAACTATGGCTACACCTTC	CSARIDRPNYGYTF
NA	TRBV28	TRBJ1-2	NA	TGTGCCAGCAGTTTATTGAAAGGCTATGGCTACACCTTC	CASSLLKGYGYTF
NA	TRBV29-1	TRBJ2-6	few	TGCAGCGTTGAAGACAGGCATCCATCTGGGGCCAACGTCCTGACTTTC	CSVEDRHPSGANVLTF
NA	TRBV4-1	TRBJ2-7	once	TGCACCAGCAGCCAAATGGCAGGGAATCCATGGGTCCCCTACGAGCAGTACTTC	CTSSQMAGNPWVPYEQYF
TRBD1	TRBV27	TRBJ2-7	NA	TGTGCCAGCAGTCTCCACCCGGGACAGGGCTACGAGCAGTACTTC	CASSLHPGQGYEQYF
TRBD1	TRBV28	TRBJ1-1	NA	TGTGCCAGCAGTTTATTTCGGGACAGGTTACTAATGAACACTGAAGCTTTCTTT	CASSLFRDRLLMNTEAFF
NA	TRBV6-6	TRBJ2-1	NA	TGTGCCAGCAGCTCCAGTACACATGAGCAGTTCTTC	CASSSSTHEQFF
NA	TRBV7-2	TRBJ2-7	few	TGTGCCAGCAGCTTGGAGGGGCTGGTTTACGAGCAGTACTTC	CASSLEGLVYEQYF
TRBD1	TRBV9	TRBJ1-6	NA	TGTGCCAGCAGCGAGGGACAGACTAATTCACCCCTCCACTTT	CASSEGQTNSPLHF
NA	TRBV5-5	TRBJ1-1	NA	TGTGCCAGCAGCTTGATGGGGAAAGGGACTGAAGCTTTCTTT	CASSLMGKGTEAFF
NA	TRBV20-1	TRBJ2-7	few	TGCAGTGCTAGAGCCACCAGGGGTAGCTCCTACGAGCAGTACTTC	CSARATRGSSYEQYF
NA	TRBV7-2	TRBJ1-1	many	TGTGCCAGCAGCTTAATAAACACTGAAGCTTTCTTT	CASSLINTEAFF
NA	TRBV20-1	TRBJ2-3	NA	TGCAGTGCTAGATCGCGGGGGCTCACAGATACGCAGTATTTT	CSARSRGLTDTQYF
NA	TRBV11-2	TRBJ1-1	NA	TGTGCCAGGGCCCCCCGGGAGACTGAAGCTTTCTTT	CARAPRETEAFF
NA	TRBV12-3/TRBV12-4	TRBJ1-1	few	TGTGCCAGCAATCGCCTCTGGCAGCCCAACACTGAAGCTTTCTTT	CASNRLWQPNTEAFF
NA	TRBV28	TRBJ2-3	few	TGTGCCAGCAGCCCGTTGGGGCAGGGAGCAGATACGCAGTATTTT	CASSPLGQGADTQYF
TRBD1	TRBV7-9	TRBJ2-5	few	TGTGCCAGCAGCTTCGGGGACAGGAGTAAAGAGACCCAGTACTTC	CASSFGDRSKETQYF
NA	TRBV5-1	TRBJ2-3	NA	TGCGCCAGCAGCTTACAGGGTTACTGGAAGGACACGCAGTATTTT	CASSLQGYWKDTQYF
TRBD2	TRBV29-1	TRBJ2-1	many	TGCAGCGTTGAAGAAAGCGGGGTGGGCGATGAGCAGTTCTTC	CSVEESGVGDEQFF
TRBD1	TRBV5-1	TRBJ1-1	NA	TGCGCCAGCAGTCGGCCGGGACAGCAGAACACTGAAGCTTTCTTT	CASSRPGQQNTEAFF
TRBD2	TRBV20-1	TRBJ2-7	NA	TGCAGTGCTAGAGATCCCGGGGGGGCATTTGGCAAGCAGTACTTC	CSARDPGGAFGKQYF
NA	TRBV5-6	TRBJ1-1	NA	TGTGCCAGCAGCTTGGGGGTCAGGGGCGGCACTGAAGCTTTCTTT	CASSLGVRGGTEAFF
NA	TRBV7-9	TRBJ2-7	once	TGTGCCAGCAGCTTTGGGACAGTCGCGGGATACGAGCAGTACTTC	CASSFGTVAGYEQYF
TRBD1	TRBV3-1	TRBJ1-1	NA	TGTGCCAGCAGCCAAACAGGGGGCGACGCTTTCTTT	CASSQTGGDAFF
TRBD1	TRBV20-1	TRBJ1-1	NA	TGCAGTGCTAGATACGGACAGGGATCCGCTGAAGCTTTCTTT	CSARYGQGSAEAFF
TRBD1	TRBV4-2	TRBJ1-2	few	TGTGCCAGCAGCCAAGTCCGGGACAGACCTAACTATGGCTACACCTTC	CASSQVRDRPNYGYTF
TRBD2	TRBV18	TRBJ2-1	NA	TGTGCCAGCTCACCAGCGGGGGAGTGGGGTGAGCAGTTCTTC	CASSPAGEWGEQFF
TRBD1	TRBV27	TRBJ2-4	NA	TGTGCCAGCAGATTAGGGGGCGCCAAAAACATTCAGTACTTC	CASRLGGAKNIQYF
NA	TRBV7-2	TRBJ2-3	many	TGTGCCAGCAGCTCTGGGAAGGGGCGAGGTACAGATACGCAGTATTTT	CASSSGKGRGTDTQYF
NA	TRBV7-2	TRBJ1-1	few	TGTGCCAGCAGCTTAGAGGGACGGACGAACACTGAAGCTTTCTTT	CASSLEGRTNTEAFF
NA	TRBV14	TRBJ1-1	few	TGTGCCAGCAGCCAGATGACAGTTTACACTGAAGCTTTCTTT	CASSQMTVYTEAFF
TRBD2	TRBV20-1	TRBJ2-5	few	TGCAGTGCTAGAGGCCCCCTAGCGGGAGAGACCCAGTACTTC	CSARGPLAGETQYF
NA	TRBV29-1	TRBJ1-2	many	TGCAGCGTTGATCAAGGGGGTCGAGGCTACACCTTC	CSVDQGGRGYTF
TRBD1	TRBV20-1	TRBJ2-1	many	TGCAGTGCTAGAGAGGACAGGGGATACAATGAGCAGTTCTTC	CSAREDRGYNEQFF
NA	TRBV5-1	TRBJ2-5	once	TGCGCCAGCAGGGAAGGGGGAAAAAGTGGGACCCAGTACTTC	CASREGGKSGTQYF
NA	TRBV11-2	TRBJ1-4	few	TGTGCCAGCAGCTTAAACATCAATGAAAAACTGTTTTTT	CASSLNINEKLFF
NA	TRBV12-3/TRBV12-4	TRBJ2-3	many	TGTGCCAGCAGTACGGGACTCACAGATACGCAGTATTTT	CASSTGLTDTQYF
TRBD1	TRBV7-2	TRBJ1-1	few	TGTGCCAGCAGCCCTCAGGGGGCGGTTGAAGCTTTCTTT	CASSPQGAVEAFF
NA	TRBV7-2	TRBJ1-2	NA	TGTGCCAGCAGCTGGAGATACAGGATCGGGGAGGATGGCTACACCTTC	CASSWRYRIGEDGYTF
TRBD2	TRBV7-9	TRBJ2-1	few	TGTGCCAGCAGCTCCCCGGGAGGGACCTACAATGAGCAGTTCTTC	CASSSPGGTYNEQFF
NA	TRBV7-9	TRBJ1-4	NA	TGTGCCAGCAGCCCCCTTTTGGGGGGAAGCGAAAAACTGTTTTTT	CASSPLLGGSEKLFF
NA	TRBV7-8	TRBJ2-3	few	TGTGCCAGCAGCTCAGGGGGGCACACAGATACGCAGTATTTT	CASSSGGHTDTQYF
NA	TRBV6-1	TRBJ2-5	NA	TGTGCCAGCAGTGAAGCCCAGGACACCCAAGAGACCCAGTACTTC	CASSEAQDTQETQYF
TRBD1	TRBV9	TRBJ2-1	NA	TGTGTCAGCAGCGTAGGTTCAGGGGGCGTCTACAATGAGCAGTTCTTC	CVSSVGSGGVYNEQFF
TRBD2	TRBV20-1	TRBJ2-1	NA	TGCAGTGCTAGAGATCTCGGGGAGGGTAGCTCCTACAATGAGCAGTTCTTC	CSARDLGEGSSYNEQFF
TRBD1	TRBV18	TRBJ1-1	few	TGTGCCAGCTCTAACAACCAACAGGGGACTGGGACTGAAGCTTTCTTT	CASSNNQQGTGTEAFF
NA	TRBV12-3/TRBV12-4	TRBJ1-6	NA	TGTGCCAGCAGTGTCGGACAGACTTATAATTCACCCCTCCACTTT	CASSVGQTYNSPLHF
TRBD1	TRBV9	TRBJ1-4	NA	TGTGCCAGCAGCGAGACGGGACAGCCAACTAATGAAAAACTGTTTTTT	CASSETGQPTNEKLFF
TRBD1	TRBV7-6	TRBJ2-5	NA	TGTGCCAGCAGCAAAATACGAGGGACAGGGCGAGAGACCCAGTACTTC	CASSKIRGTGRETQYF
NA	TRBV9	TRBJ2-7	many	TGTGCCAGCAGCGTAGGGGACACCTACGAGCAGTACTTC	CASSVGDTYEQYF
NA	TRBV5-1	TRBJ1-5	NA	TGCGCCAGCAGCTTGTACGGGGCAGGTGGTCAGCCCCAGCATTTT	CASSLYGAGGQPQHF
TRBD2	TRBV6-5	TRBJ2-2	NA	TGTGCCAGCAGTTACGGGGCCCCTTCTCGACTAGCGGGGGGGGAGCTGTTTTTT	CASSYGAPSRLAGGELFF
NA	TRBV12-3/TRBV12-4	TRBJ2-3	few	TGTGCCAGCAGTACCCGTCTAGTCACCACAGATACGCAGTATTTT	CASSTRLVTTDTQYF